Following are 32 T cell receptor beta chains from one sample sequenced in a study of PD-1 blockade in classical Hodgkin lymphoma. All patients relapsed after autologous stem cell transplantation, and brentuximab vedotin exposure varied. The assay was immunoSEQ multiplex PCR, and TCRdb's table has in-frame clones only and misses some. The profile shows about 30,000 clones, 70% to 85% of them singletons. Specimen: peripheral blood mononuclear cells (PBMCs), collected before the second cycle of nivolumab. These receptors originate from a human donor with classical Hodgkin lymphoma.

The V gene is TRBV7-9, the J gene TRBJ2-6; D gene ambiguous. CDR1 is SEHNR and CDR2 is FQNEAQ in the germline V gene (reference sequence). The CDR3 is 17 residues long. The V end was cut by 5 bases, the J end by 0 bases, with 14 bases between. CDR3 bases: TGTGCCAGCAGCCAAGGGCACACCCCCTCTGGGGCCAACGTCCTGACTTTC. Its translation is CASSQGHTPSGANVLTF.

This rearrangement joins TRBV7-9 to TRBJ1-2; 9 bases are a match to TRBD1. There are 14 residues in the CDR3. The germline V gene encodes CDR1 SEHNR and CDR2 FQNEAQ (reference sequence). The ends lost 2 bases at V and 6 bases at J; junction bases unmatched: 4. In DNA form, the CDR3 reads TGTGCCAGCAGCTTAAGGGACAGGGTGGATGGCTACACCTTC. Translated, it gives CASSLRDRVDGYTF.

The chain recombines TRBV28 with TRBJ1-2, with D possibly TRBD1 on 5 matching bases. The CDR3 is 13 amino acids. Trimming stripped 6 bases from V and 8 bases from J, with 16 bases between. Germline CDR1 MDHEN, CDR2 SYDVKM. DNA for the CDR3: TGTGCCAGCAGCCGCTACGCAGGGAACGGCTACACCTTC. Its protein product is CASSRYAGNGYTF.

The chain carries TRBV6-6 and TRBJ2-5; 9 nucleotides line up with TRBD1. CDR1 is MNHNY and CDR2 is SVGAGI in the germline V gene (reference sequence). V lost 5 bases and J lost 7; bases outside the gene matches: 11. There are 15 residues in the CDR3. The CDR3 here is CASSAAWTGEATQYF. The CDR3 DNA sequence: TGTGCCAGCAGTGCTGCGTGGACAGGGGAAGCGACCCAGTACTTC.

The gene calls are TRBV6-1 and TRBJ1-2; no firm D call. V was trimmed by 3 bases and J by 6 bases, leaving 8 bases between them. The CDR3 totals 12 residues. Germline CDR1 is MNHNS and CDR2 is SASEGT. The CDR3 DNA sequence: TGTGCCAGCAGTGAGGGCGGACATGGCTACACCTTC. As protein: CASSEGGHGYTF.

The chain employs TRBV30 and TRBJ1-5, with TRBD1 as a possible D gene (5 bases). V lost 3 bases to trimming and J lost 7 bases, with 13 bases between them. The germline CDR1 and CDR2 sequences are GTSNPN and SVGIG (reference sequence). The CDR3 is 13 residues long. The CDR3 region has the DNA TGTGCCTGGAGCCGGGGGGTAGAGCAGCCCCAGCATTTT. Translated, it gives CAWSRGVEQPQHF.

This clone was seen a few times. The J gene is TRBJ1-4, the V gene TRBV30; D ambiguous. This CDR3 has 16 amino acids. V was clipped by 0 bases and J by 4 bases, with 15 bases between them. Germline values: CDR1 GTSNPN, CDR2 SVGIG (reference sequence). The CDR3 coding sequence is TGTGCCTGGAGTGTAAGTTCCCGCAGAAATAATGAAAAACTGTTTTTT. Protein product: CAWSVSSRRNNEKLFF.

This clone was detected only a few times. The rearrangement links TRBV11-2 to TRBJ1-2, with a tentative D call TRBD1 (5 bases). Germline CDR1 SGHAT, CDR2 FQNNGV. The CDR3 length is 13 residues. The V and J ends lost 1 base and 13 bases respectively, with 16 bases between them. The CDR3 sequence is CASSLGAGRAGTF. DNA of the CDR3: TGTGCCAGCAGCTTAGGAGCGGGCAGGGCCGGCACCTTC.

V usage is TRBV7-2 and J usage is TRBJ2-3; D remains ambiguous. The CDR3 covers 14 residues. V dropped 1 base and J dropped 5 bases, with 10 bases sitting between them. Germline-derived CDR1 and CDR2 are SGHTA and FQGNSA. The CDR3 nucleotides read TGTGCCAGCAGCTTAGAACCGGTCGGAGATACGCAGTATTTT. Translating gives CASSLEPVGDTQYF.

The chain has TRBV7-8 and TRBJ2-7, with D unclear. The CDR3 has 14 residues. Germline lookup yields CDR1 SGHVS and CDR2 FQNEAQ. Trimming removed 5 bases from V and 2 bases from J, with 13 bases in between. The CDR3, as DNA: TGTGCCAGCAGCCGCACGAGTGGGGCCTACGAGCAGTACTTC. Translating it yields CASSRTSGAYEQYF. Full variable domain (remainder filled in from reference TRBV7-8 and TRBJ2-7): GAGVSQSPRYKVAKRGQDVALRCDPISGHVSLFWYQQALGQGPEFLTYFQNEAQLDKSGLPSDRFFAERPEGSVSTLKIQRTQQEDSAVYLCASSRTSGAYEQYFGPGTRLTVT.

This chain joins TRBV10-3 and TRBJ1-2; tentative D call: TRBD1 (5 bases). The CDR3 length is 15 residues. Germline assignment: CDR1 ENHRY and CDR2 SYGVKD. V lost 0 bases and J 0 bases, leaving 8 bases between the germline ends. The CDR3 protein is CAISESQGSNYGYTF. In DNA, the CDR3 is TGTGCCATCAGTGAGTCGCAGGGTTCTAACTATGGCTACACCTTC.

The genes are TRBV7-2 and TRBJ1-1; tentative D call: TRBD1 (5 bases). Germline V lookup: CDR1 SGHTA, CDR2 FQGNSA. V lost 5 bases to trimming and J lost 0 bases, with 13 bases between them. The CDR3 is 15 residues long. CDR3 in amino acids: CASSGSGTVNTEAFF. The CDR3 nucleotides are TGTGCCAGCAGCGGATCCGGGACGGTGAACACTGAAGCTTTCTTT.

The gene calls are TRBV23-1 and TRBJ2-2; D is perhaps TRBD2 (6 bases). TRBV23-1 is identified as an open reading frame with a role that is uncertain. V shed 1 base and J shed 5 bases, with 11 bases lying between them. This CDR3 region has 15 residues. The CDR3 loop reads CASSQLRGRTGELFF. The DNA for the CDR3 is TGCGCCAGCAGTCAATTGCGGGGAAGGACCGGGGAGCTGTTTTTT.

The rearrangement links TRBV19 to TRBJ2-5, with D perhaps assigned TRBD1 or TRBD2 (6 bases each). Per germline, CDR1 LNHDA and CDR2 SQIVND (reference sequence). Trimming shortened V by 10 bases and J by 1 base, and 22 bases separated the two germline ends. The CDR3 contains 16 residues. The chain's CDR3 is CATTLGGPRSQETQYF. In DNA form, the CDR3 reads TGTGCCACCACCTTGGGGGGCCCAAGGTCCCAAGAGACCCAGTACTTC.

This clone was seen just once. The chain carries TRBV30 and TRBJ1-5; a weak D match, TRBD1 (6 bases). The V end was cut by 2 bases, the J end by 4 bases, with 21 bases between. Germline values: CDR1 GTSNPN, CDR2 SVGIG (reference sequence). The CDR3 contains 17 residues. CDR3 bases: TGTGCCTGGAGTACCCAATTGGGGGGGCCCGGTAATCAGCCCCAGCATTTT. Translating it yields CAWSTQLGGPGNQPQHF.

V gene TRBV19 combines with J gene TRBJ1-1, with D unresolved. Trimming shortened V by 1 base and J by 1 base, and 7 bases separated the two germline ends. The CDR3 has 14 residues. Germline V lookup: CDR1 LNHDA, CDR2 SQIVND (reference sequence). The CDR3 sequence: CASSIGLTNTEAFF. The DNA for the CDR3 is TGTGCCAGTAGTATAGGACTGACGAACACTGAAGCTTTCTTT.

This chain uses TRBV29-1 with TRBJ2-3; tentative D call: TRBD1 (6 bases). V lost 7 bases to trimming and J lost 1 base, with 15 bases between them. The length of the CDR3 is 14 residues. In germline, CDR1 is SQVTM, CDR2 ANQGSEA. The CDR3 protein is CSGSVRTGTDTQYF. The CDR3, as DNA: TGCAGCGGATCTGTAAGGACAGGCACAGATACGCAGTATTTT.

The table lists this clone with a count of one. This chain joins TRBV21-1 and TRBJ2-5; TRBD2, the table's D call, lacks a check against the DNA. TRBV21-1 corresponds to a pseudogene. This CDR3 has 16 residues. CDR3 protein: CASSSPSNVGGETQYF. Written as DNA, the CDR3 is TGTGCCAGCAGCTCTCCCTCAAACGTGGGGGGAGAGACCCAGTACTTC.

V gene TRBV29-1 combines with J gene TRBJ2-6; TRBD1 matches at 7 bases. Germline V CDR1 and CDR2: SQVTM, ANQGSEA. The CDR3 is made up of 19 amino acids. J was trimmed by 3 bases and V by 1 base; bases with no gene match: 15. The CDR3 nucleotides read TGCAGCGTTGAAGTATCGCCGGGACAGTTATCTGGTGGGGCCAACGTCCTGACTTTC. Its translation is CSVEVSPGQLSGGANVLTF.

The chain's CDR3 is CASSPGADTQYF. CDR3 bases: TGTGCCAGCTCTCCAGGGGCAGATACGCAGTATTTT. This chain joins TRBV6-5 and TRBJ2-3, with D tentatively TRBD1 (6 bases). Germline CDR1 is MNHEY and CDR2 is SVGAGI. V was pared by 8 bases and J by 4 bases, with 10 bases between. The CDR3 covers 12 residues.

The chain carries TRBV4-1 and TRBJ2-3, with D unresolved. The CDR3 length is 16 residues. V shed 1 base and J shed 7 bases, with 18 bases lying between them. From germline, CDR1 is MGHRA and CDR2 YSYEKL. The chain's CDR3 is CASSQGERAPTNTQYF. In DNA form, the CDR3 reads TGCGCCAGCAGCCAAGGCGAACGAGCTCCAACAAATACGCAGTATTTT.

The V gene is TRBV21-1, the J gene TRBJ1-5; the table calls TRBD1, which could not be checked here. TRBV21-1 is given as a pseudogene. This CDR3 spans 19 amino acids. The CDR3 DNA sequence: TGTGCCAGCAGCAAAGCGCCGGGGACAACGGCTTTGAGCAATCAGCCCCAGCATTTT. Its protein is CASSKAPGTTALSNQPQHF.

V usage is TRBV7-8 and J usage is TRBJ1-2, with 7 positions matching TRBD1. The CDR3 spans 14 residues. The V and J ends lost 4 bases and 2 bases, in that order; junction bases with no gene match: 4. CDR1 is SGHVS, CDR2 FQNEAQ, per germline. This chain's CDR3 is CASSSETGNYGYTF. CDR3 bases: TGTGCCAGCAGCTCCGAGACAGGGAACTATGGCTACACCTTC. The full variable domain, with the rest looked up from reference TRBV7-8 and TRBJ1-2, is GAGVSQSPRYKVAKRGQDVALRCDPISGHVSLFWYQQALGQGPEFLTYFQNEAQLDKSGLPSDRFFAERPEGSVSTLKIQRTQQEDSAVYLCASSSETGNYGYTFGSGTRLTVV.

The genes are TRBV11-2 and TRBJ1-5; D is ambiguous. V was cut by 1 base and J by 4 bases, with 2 bases left in between. The CDR3 has 12 residues. CDR1 is SGHAT and CDR2 is FQNNGV in the germline V gene. In nucleotides, the CDR3 is TGTGCCAGCAGCTTAGGAAATCAGCCCCAGCATTTT. It specifies CASSLGNQPQHF. The full variable domain, rest sourced from reference TRBV11-2 and TRBJ1-5, is EAGVAQSPRYKIIEKRQSVAFWCNPISGHATLYWYQQILGQGPKLLIQFQNNGVVDDSQLPKDRFSAERLKGVDSTLKIQPAKLEDSAVYLCASSLGNQPQHFGDGTRLSIL.

The gene calls are TRBV4-2 and TRBJ2-6; 11 positions agree with TRBD1. The ends lost 0 bases at V and 0 bases at J; junction bases unmatched: 7. The CDR3 runs 20 residues. From germline, CDR1 is LGHNA and CDR2 YNFKEQ. For the CDR3, the DNA is TGTGCCAGCAGCCAAGAGGCCCTAGGGACAGGGGGCTCTGGGGCCAACGTCCTGACTTTC. Residues: CASSQEALGTGGSGANVLTF.

The chain carries TRBV18 and TRBJ2-1; TRBD2 aligns across 10 bases. Germline V gene sequence: CDR1 KGHSH, CDR2 LQKENI. The CDR3 contains 16 residues. Trimming took 1 base from V and 8 from J; bases not matched to a gene: 8. The CDR3 nucleotides are TGTGCCAGCTCACCACTTTTAGCTAGCGGGAGAGATGAGCAGTTCTTC. Protein sequence: CASSPLLASGRDEQFF.

This chain uses TRBV11-1 with TRBJ2-1; 7 nucleotides align to TRBD2. CDR1 is SGHAT and CDR2 is FQDESV in the germline V gene (reference sequence). This CDR3 is 16 amino acids long. The trim removed 3 bases at V and 0 bases at J, leaving 5 bases unmatched. The CDR3 sequence is CASSFPGGSSYNEQFF. In DNA form, the CDR3 reads TGTGCCAGCAGCTTCCCGGGCGGGAGCTCCTACAATGAGCAGTTCTTC.

This clone was seen just once. This chain connects TRBV7-8 to TRBJ1-4; 8 bases map to TRBD1. CDR1 is SGHVS, CDR2 FQNEAQ, per germline. CDR3 length equals 15 residues. V shed 4 bases, J shed 6 bases, and the junction held 7 bases outside the gene matches. This chain's CDR3 is CASSSTGEEDEKLFF. CDR3 sequence (DNA): TGTGCCAGCAGCTCGACAGGGGAGGAGGATGAAAAACTGTTTTTT.

The CDR3 reads CASSHTLESPGYTF. CDR3 bases: TGTGCCAGCAGCCACACCTTGGAGTCTCCGGGCTACACCTTC. This chain links TRBV11-1 with TRBJ1-2; D is unclear. The CDR3 has 14 residues. Germline lookup yields CDR1 SGHAT and CDR2 FQDESV (reference sequence). Between the trimmed V and J ends, which lost 5 bases and 8 bases, there was a span of 18 bases.

The chain has TRBV2 and TRBJ2-5, with a possible D match to TRBD1 (5 bases). There are 13 residues in the CDR3. Germline CDR1 reads SNHLY; CDR2 reads FYNNEI. V lost 6 bases and J lost 5, with 13 bases in between. The CDR3 coding sequence is TGTGCCAGCAGCCTCCAGGGATCGGAGACCCAGTACTTC. Residues: CASSLQGSETQYF. The full variable domain, in which reference TRBV2 and TRBJ2-5 provide the parts outside the CDR3, is EPEVTQTPSHQVTQMGQEVILRCVPISNHLYFYWYRQILGQKVEFLVSFYNNEISEKSEIFDDQFSVERPDGSNFTLKIRSTKLEDSAMYFCASSLQGSETQYFGPGTRLLVL.

The V gene is TRBV28, the J gene TRBJ2-1; tentatively, D is TRBD1 or TRBD2 (6 bases each). The CDR3 is 16 residues long. V shed 1 base and J shed 7 bases, with 17 bases lying between them. The germline V gene has CDR1 MDHEN and CDR2 SYDVKM. CDR3: CASSLSGAVSSNEQFF. CDR3 nucleotides: TGTGCCAGCAGTTTATCGGGGGCTGTATCGAGTAATGAGCAGTTCTTC.

By share, this clone counts as large. This sequence joins TRBV13 and TRBJ1-2; no clear D gene. This CDR3 is built from 14 residues. Germline assignment: CDR1 PRHDT and CDR2 FYEKMQ (reference sequence). Trimming took 5 bases from V and 3 from J, leaving 13 bases between them. The CDR3 reads CASSPRQGYYGYTF. In nucleotides, the CDR3 is TGTGCCAGCAGCCCAAGGCAAGGTTACTATGGCTACACCTTC.